These 25 T cell receptor beta chains came from one sample sequenced in a study of PD-1 blockade in classical Hodgkin lymphoma. Here immunoSEQ multiplex PCR was the method, and the copy in TCRdb shows in-frame clones only, minus some. The sample shows tens of thousands of clones, 70% of them seen only once. In every patient, relapse followed autologous stem cell transplantation, while exposure to brentuximab vedotin differed. This sample comprised peripheral blood mononuclear cells (PBMCs), obtained before the second cycle of nivolumab. These receptors originate from a human donor with classical Hodgkin lymphoma.

This rearrangement joins TRBV5-6 to TRBJ1-1, with D possibly TRBD1 on 6 matching bases. Germline V gene lookup returns CDR1 SGHDT and CDR2 YYEEEE. V was clipped by 4 bases and J by 1 base, with 17 bases between them. This CDR3 region has 16 residues. CDR3 sequence reads: CASSRGDTSPNTEAFF. The DNA of the CDR3 is TGTGCCAGCAGCCGAGGGGACACCTCCCCGAACACTGAAGCTTTCTTT.

This clone has more than one count but fewer than ten. The chain employs TRBV7-8 and TRBJ2-7; D could derive from TRBD1 or TRBD2 (5 bases each). CDR3 length: 13 residues. Germline CDR1 and CDR2: SGHVS and FQNEAQ. Trimming took 5 bases from V and 6 from J, leaving 14 bases between them. Here the CDR3 reads CASSPGTSGEQYF. The CDR3, as DNA: TGTGCCAGCAGCCCAGGGACCTCGGGCGAGCAGTACTTC.

The chain couples TRBV5-4 to TRBJ2-5, with D possibly being TRBD2 (7 bases). V was cut by 3 bases and J by 6 bases, with 12 bases left in between. Germline V gives CDR1 SGHNT, CDR2 YYREEE (reference sequence). The CDR3 covers 13 residues. CDR3 DNA sequence: TGTGCCAGCAGCTCACCCGGGGGGCAGACCCAGTACTTC. Translation: CASSSPGGQTQYF.

CDR3 amino acids: CASSEPRGQGGSGANVLTF. The CDR3 nucleotides read TGTGCCAGCAGCGAACCCCGAGGACAGGGGGGCTCTGGGGCCAACGTCCTGACTTTC. The chain joins TRBV5-4 to TRBJ2-6, with 10 bases matching TRBD1. Trimming removed 4 bases from V and 0 bases from J; junction bases left unmatched: 10. This CDR3 has 19 residues. CDR1 SGHNT and CDR2 YYREEE come from the germline V gene (reference sequence).

The J gene is TRBJ2-2, the V gene TRBV19, with D perhaps TRBD1 or TRBD2 (5 bases each). Germline V gene data show CDR1 as LNHDA and CDR2 as SQIVND (reference sequence). The CDR3 has 13 residues. The V and J ends lost 2 bases and 6 bases respectively, with 7 bases between them. CDR3 in DNA: TGTGCCAGTAGTATATTGGGGGCCGGGGAGCTGTTTTTT. It encodes CASSILGAGELFF.

This chain joins TRBV27 and TRBJ2-7, with TRBD2 matching 11 bases. Per germline, CDR1 MNHEY and CDR2 SMNVEV (reference sequence). CDR3 length equals 15 residues. V gave up 2 bases and J gave up 6 bases; unmatched junction bases: 6. The CDR3 spells CASSLLAGGLTEQYF. The CDR3 DNA follows: TGTGCCAGCAGTTTACTAGCGGGAGGACTTACCGAGCAGTACTTC.

The chain couples TRBV7-2 to TRBJ1-2; D is uncertain. The CDR3 loop spans 17 amino acids. The germline gives CDR1 SGHTA, CDR2 FQGNSA. Trimming took 5 bases from V and 5 from J, leaving 24 bases between them. The CDR3 loop reads CASSPDLGRLDAYGYTF. The DNA for the CDR3 is TGTGCCAGCAGCCCAGACCTGGGCCGGCTGGATGCATATGGCTACACCTTC.

This clone has only one observation. This chain links TRBV6-6 with TRBJ1-2, with D perhaps matching TRBD1 (5 bases). Germline CDR1 reads MNHNY; CDR2 reads SVGAGI (reference sequence). V lost 5 bases and J 8 bases, leaving 9 bases between the germline ends. The length of the CDR3 is 11 residues. In DNA form, the CDR3 reads TGTGCCAGCAGTACGGGGGGGGGCTACACCTTC. It codes for CASSTGGGYTF.

The chain couples TRBV25-1 to TRBJ1-2; 9 positions agree with TRBD1. The CDR3 runs 13 residues. The ends lost 6 bases at V and 4 bases at J; junction bases unmatched: 3. Germline assignment: CDR1 MGHDK and CDR2 SYGVNS. In DNA form, the CDR3 reads TGTGCCAGCAGGCCACAGGGGGCCTATGGCTACACCTTC. Translated: CASRPQGAYGYTF.

V usage is TRBV19 and J usage is TRBJ2-4; no definite D call. The CDR3 has 12 amino acids. CDR1 LNHDA and CDR2 SQIVND come from the germline V gene (reference sequence). Trimming cost V 5 bases and J 3 bases, with 5 bases left between them. In nucleotides, the CDR3 is TGTGCCAGTAGTCTCCTCAAAAACATTCAGTACTTC. It translates to CASSLLKNIQYF.

The rearrangement uses TRBV7-2 and TRBJ1-5; D possibly corresponds to TRBD1 (6 bases). The length of the CDR3 is 15 residues. V was pared by 6 bases and J by 5 bases, with 17 bases between. The germline gives CDR1 SGHTA, CDR2 FQGNSA. The CDR3 is CASSLTARGYQPQHF. The CDR3 DNA is TGTGCCAGCAGTTTGACGGCAAGGGGGTATCAGCCCCAGCATTTT.

This clone was seen more than once but under ten times. The chain recombines TRBV28 with TRBJ1-2; D is unclear. Germline CDR1 MDHEN, CDR2 SYDVKM. V dropped 6 bases and J dropped 7 bases, with 12 bases sitting between them. The CDR3 contains 12 residues. The CDR3 sequence: CASRPPGRGYTF. DNA for the CDR3: TGTGCCAGCAGGCCCCCCGGACGTGGCTACACCTTC.

This clone has just one count. The CDR3 loop reads CASSIPTGRDTGELFF. The CDR3 region has the DNA TGTGCCAGTAGTATTCCGACAGGGAGGGACACCGGGGAGCTGTTTTTT. The chain is built from TRBV19 and TRBJ2-2; D is tentatively TRBD1 or TRBD2 (7 bases each). Trimming stripped 3 bases from V and 3 bases from J, with 14 bases between. CDR1 and CDR2 from the germline V gene are LNHDA and SQIVND (reference sequence). The CDR3 runs 16 residues. The entire variable domain, with the rest obtained from reference TRBV19 and TRBJ2-2, is as follows: DGGITQSPKYLFRKEGQNVTLSCEQNLNHDAMYWYRQDPGQGLRLIYYSQIVNDFQKGDIAEGYSVSREKKESFPLTVTSAQKNPTAFYLCASSIPTGRDTGELFFGEGSRLTVL.

The chain has TRBV6-5 and TRBJ2-7; 8 bases match TRBD1. The CDR3 consists of 15 residues. Germline values: CDR1 MNHEY, CDR2 SVGAGI. Trimming cost V 2 bases and J 4 bases; bases outside gene matches: 7. The CDR3 spells CASSYDWTGIYEQYF. The CDR3 DNA is TGTGCCAGCAGTTACGACTGGACAGGGATATACGAGCAGTACTTC.

The chain is built from TRBV18 and TRBJ2-1; perhaps TRBD2 as D (5 bases). The germline V gene has CDR1 KGHSH and CDR2 LQKENI. The CDR3 covers 15 residues. Trimming removed 2 bases at V and 5 bases at J, with 13 bases between. The CDR3 region has the DNA TGTGCCAGCTCACCAACTAGTTCCTTAAACAATGAGCAGTTCTTC. This sequence encodes CASSPTSSLNNEQFF.

The gene calls are TRBV6-1 and TRBJ2-5; 7 bases map to TRBD1. The CDR3 has 15 amino acids. Looked up from germline, CDR1 is MNHNS and CDR2 is SASEGT. After removal of 7 bases from V and 5 bases from J, the junction contained 13 bases not matched to a gene. CDR3: CASTSPHRGGETQYF. As DNA, the CDR3 is TGTGCCAGCACCTCCCCACACAGGGGTGGGGAGACCCAGTACTTC.

This clone appeared once. The chain recombines TRBV27 with TRBJ2-3, with 8 nucleotides matching TRBD2. The CDR3 is 17 residues long. Germline lookup yields CDR1 MNHEY and CDR2 SMNVEV (reference sequence). V was pared by 3 bases and J by 1 base, with 9 bases of the junction left unmatched. The CDR3, as DNA: TGTGCCAGCAGTTTTACCCGGGCGACTAGCGGCACAGATACGCAGTATTTT. It yields the protein CASSFTRATSGTDTQYF.

Comments on this clone: Other nucleotide sequences in the sample specify the same CDR3. The rearrangement links TRBV29-1 to TRBJ1-1; D not certain. The CDR3 totals 10 residues. The germline V and J ends were trimmed by 7 bases and 0 bases, with 3 bases remaining between them. The germline gives CDR1 SQVTM, CDR2 ANQGSEA. CDR3 in amino acids: CSALNTEAFF. CDR3 sequence (DNA): TGCAGCGCACTGAACACTGAAGCTTTCTTT. The full variable domain, in which reference TRBV29-1 and TRBJ1-1 provide the parts outside the CDR3, is SAVISQKPSRDICQRGTSLTIQCQVDSQVTMMFWYRQQPGQSLTLIATANQGSEATYESGFVIDKFPISRPNLTFSTLTVSNMSPEDSSIYLCSALNTEAFFGQGTRLTVV.

At least ten counts were recorded for this clone. The rearrangement uses TRBV5-6 and TRBJ2-7; D is unclear. Trimming took off 1 base at V and 0 bases at J, with 14 bases between the two ends. Germline V gene data show CDR1 as SGHDT and CDR2 as YYEEEE. The CDR3 is made up of 16 amino acids. The CDR3 DNA sequence: TGTGCCAGCAGCTTGTACTACCGGACCATCTCCTACGAGCAGTACTTC. This gives the protein CASSLYYRTISYEQYF.

The chain joins TRBV19 to TRBJ2-7; 7 bases match TRBD2. The V gene's germline CDR1 is LNHDA and CDR2 SQIVND (reference sequence). Trimming took 4 bases from V and 4 from J; bases not matched to a gene: 4. CDR3 length: 13 amino acids. The CDR3, as DNA: TGTGCCAGTAGTACAACGGGAGGTTACGAGCAGTACTTC. Translating it yields CASSTTGGYEQYF.

Here the CDR3 DNA reads TGCGCCAGCAGCCAAGGGGACAGGGCTCAAGAGACCCAGTACTTC. This encodes CASSQGDRAQETQYF. V is TRBV4-1 and J is TRBJ2-5; 9 nucleotides agree with TRBD1. V shed 1 base, J shed 2 bases, and the junction held 2 bases outside the gene matches. This CDR3 comprises 15 residues. From germline, CDR1 is MGHRA and CDR2 YSYEKL.

This clone showed up just once. The chain couples TRBV5-5 to TRBJ1-5; D is perhaps TRBD1 (5 bases). V was cut by 0 bases and J by 4 bases, with 8 bases left in between. Germline V lookup: CDR1 SGHKS, CDR2 YYEKEE (reference sequence). The CDR3 covers 14 residues. DNA of the CDR3: TGTGCCAGCAGCTTGGGCCCAGGGAATCAGCCCCAGCATTTT. This codes for CASSLGPGNQPQHF.

This chain links TRBV19 with TRBJ1-4; no definite D call. Trimming cost V 4 bases and J 10 bases, with 22 bases left between them. The CDR3 sequence is 16 residues long. Germline CDR1 LNHDA, CDR2 SQIVND (reference sequence). CDR3 protein: CASSTSRTEGYGKLFF. CDR3 in DNA: TGTGCCAGTAGTACCAGCCGGACCGAGGGCTATGGAAAACTGTTTTTT.

The chain is built from TRBV5-6 and TRBJ2-2; D may be TRBD1 (6 bases). Germline V CDR1 and CDR2: SGHDT, YYEEEE. The CDR3 runs 14 residues. With 0 bases removed from V and 6 bases from J, the gap between germline ends came to 9 bases. The DNA for the CDR3 is TGTGCCAGCAGCTTGGCAGGGGTCGCCGGGGAGCTGTTTTTT. It is translated as CASSLAGVAGELFF.

The J gene is TRBJ2-1, the V gene TRBV5-1; D not certain. Trimming pared 0 bases from V and 10 bases from J, leaving 8 bases between. This CDR3 region has 12 residues. Per the germline V gene, CDR1 is SGHRS and CDR2 is YFSETQ. CDR3 sequence reads: CASSLAGMEQFF. CDR3 sequence (DNA): TGCGCCAGCAGCTTGGCTGGTATGGAGCAGTTCTTC.